One sample yielded the 15 T cell receptor beta chains listed below, sequenced in a study of shared clonotypes between healthy human individuals. Sequenced by immunoSEQ multiplex PCR; TCRdb stores in-frame clones only, minus some. The data contain around 1.1 million clones, about 80% of them singletons. Sequences were obtained from memory CD4+ T cells from PBMCs. As for subset: CD45RA-negative fraction. Receptors were obtained from a man aged 18 to 35 in good health. Some clones in this sample may be carry-over from other donors' samples.

The chain joins TRBV5-6 to TRBJ2-1; D gene unclear. Germline CDR1 and CDR2: SGHDT and YYEEEE. V was clipped by 0 bases and J by 6 bases, with 13 bases between them. CDR3 size: 15 residues. The CDR3 loop is CASSLGKALSNEQFF. The CDR3 DNA reads TGTGCCAGCAGCTTGGGAAAGGCTCTCTCCAATGAGCAGTTCTTC.

The chain links TRBV2 to TRBJ2-3; D remains ambiguous. The CDR3 is 16 residues long. V lost 2 bases and J lost 0, with 12 bases in between. Germline V lookup: CDR1 SNHLY, CDR2 FYNNEI. The CDR3 sequence is CASSEWSTLSTDTQYF. CDR3 in DNA: TGTGCCAGCAGTGAATGGTCAACTCTTAGCACAGATACGCAGTATTTT.

The chain couples TRBV4-1 to TRBJ1-2, with a weak D call TRBD1 (5 bases). This CDR3 has 14 amino acids. Germline values: CDR1 MGHRA, CDR2 YSYEKL. Trimming stripped 1 base from V and 5 bases from J, with 11 bases between. The DNA for the CDR3 is TGCGCCAGCAGCCAAGGGGCGGGGGATTATGGCTACACCTTC. Amino acids: CASSQGAGDYGYTF.

The V gene is TRBV28, the J gene TRBJ2-2; D might be TRBD1 (5 bases). This CDR3 has 14 amino acids. Germline V lookup: CDR1 MDHEN, CDR2 SYDVKM. Deletions cut 6 bases from V and 4 bases from J, with 12 bases between. The CDR3 loop reads CASSQGDLTGELFF. CDR3 bases: TGTGCCAGCAGCCAAGGGGATCTCACCGGGGAGCTGTTTTTT.

The chain is built from TRBV11-1 and TRBJ1-2; possible D gene TRBD1, 5 bases. Germline-derived CDR1 and CDR2 are SGHAT and FQDESV (reference sequence). The CDR3 spans 14 residues. Deletions cut 1 base from V and 3 bases from J, with 9 bases between. CDR3 protein: CASSLGQFDYGYTF. CDR3 nucleotides: TGTGCCAGCAGCTTAGGACAGTTTGACTATGGCTACACCTTC.

Concerning this clone itself: One end of the junction varies from germline; a read error may be responsible. The rearrangement links TRBV4-1 to TRBJ2-7; 11 positions agree with TRBD2. CDR3 length: 16 amino acids. CDR1 and CDR2 from the germline V gene are MGHRA and YSYEKL. The CDR3 sequence: CASSRLSGRAHYEQYF. CDR3 in DNA: TGTGCCAGCAGCCGCCTTAGCGGGAGGGCTCACTACGAGCAGTACTTC.

On this clone: An end of the junction differs from the germline gene, which may be a read error. The chain employs TRBV7-9 and TRBJ1-1; D gene uncertain. The CDR3 sequence is 12 residues long. Germline V lookup: CDR1 SEHNR, CDR2 FQNEAQ (reference sequence). The CDR3 region has the DNA TGTGCCAGCAACTCTAGGACGCCAGACACACACTTT. This gives the protein CASNSRTPDTHF.

Comment on this clone: This clone may be a read error of a much larger clone one base away. Other DNA sequences from this sample encode an identical CDR3 as well. The chain links TRBV7-3 to TRBJ2-5; no clear D. The germline V and J ends were trimmed by 1 base and 3 bases, with 6 bases remaining between them. CDR1 and CDR2 from the germline V gene are SGHTA and FQGTGA. The CDR3 contains 13 residues. The CDR3 is CASSLNREETQYF. DNA of the CDR3: TGTGCCAGCAGCTTAAATAGGGAAGAGACCCAGTACTTC.

The chain joins TRBV28 to TRBJ2-7, with 7 bases identical to TRBD1. Germline trimming cut 5 bases from V and 2 bases from J; bases unmatched to any gene: 9. Germline V gene sequence: CDR1 MDHEN, CDR2 SYDVKM. The CDR3 spans 15 residues. The CDR3 region has the DNA TGTGCCAGCAGTCTTCAGGGGGTCCCAGCCTACGAGCAGTACTTC. Encoded protein: CASSLQGVPAYEQYF.

The J gene is TRBJ2-7, the V gene TRBV6-4; 10 bases map to TRBD2. Germline V CDR1 and CDR2: MRHNA, SNTAGT. The CDR3 length is 18 residues. The V gene end was trimmed by 3 bases and the J gene end by 1 base; junction bases not matched to a gene: 12. CDR3 region: CASSERPETSGRSYEQYF. The CDR3 coding sequence is TGTGCCAGCAGTGAAAGGCCCGAGACTAGCGGGCGATCCTACGAGCAGTACTTC.

A word on this clone: The same CDR3 arises from other DNA sequences in this sample as well. The CDR3 loop reads CASSAPQGYEQYF. The CDR3 nucleotides are TGTGCCAGCAGCGCACCACAGGGGTACGAGCAGTACTTC. V and J are TRBV9 and TRBJ2-7, with TRBD1 matching 7 bases. V was clipped by 3 bases and J by 4 bases; unmatched bases: 4. This CDR3 spans 13 amino acids. Germline V gene data show CDR1 as SGDLS and CDR2 as YYNGEE.

The chain recombines TRBV10-3 with TRBJ1-1; D ambiguous. Germline V gene data show CDR1 as ENHRY and CDR2 as SYGVKD. V dropped 6 bases and J dropped 4 bases, with 12 bases sitting between them. The CDR3 length is 13 residues. CDR3 amino acids: CAISPQSGTEAFF. The CDR3, as DNA: TGTGCCATCAGCCCACAGTCGGGCACTGAAGCTTTCTTT.

This chain uses TRBV5-4 with TRBJ1-5; maybe TRBD1 (6 bases). The CDR3 spans 15 residues. Trimming took off 0 bases at V and 5 bases at J, with 12 bases between the two ends. Germline CDR1 SGHNT, CDR2 YYREEE (reference sequence). DNA of the CDR3: TGTGCCAGCAGCTTGGCCGGGACACAAGATCAGCCCCAGCATTTT. This encodes CASSLAGTQDQPQHF.

The gene calls are TRBV5-6 and TRBJ1-2; D is possibly TRBD1 (5 bases). CDR1 SGHDT and CDR2 YYEEEE come from the germline V gene. The CDR3 is 15 residues long. Trimming took 4 bases from V and 2 from J, leaving 15 bases between them. The CDR3 here is CASSPRRGVNYGYTF. In nucleotides, the CDR3 is TGTGCCAGCAGCCCCCGGAGGGGAGTAAACTATGGCTACACCTTC.

Turning to this clone: An end of the junction differs from the germline gene, which may be a read error. The chain is built from TRBV6-5 and TRBJ2-5; D remains ambiguous. The germline V gene encodes CDR1 MNHEY and CDR2 SVGAGI. The CDR3 runs 11 residues. CDR3 loop: CASLRCDILHF. CDR3 in DNA: TGTGCCAGCCTAAGATGTGACATCTTGCACTTC.